One T cell receptor (beta chain) is described in this entry. The data stem from a study of T-cell reconstitution after alpha-beta-depleted transplantation in children. Construction of the TCRbeta library involved unique molecular identifiers. MiXCR, applied by TCRdb to the PCR reads, yields one record per CDR3 protein. The table includes about 420,000 distinct CDR3 sequences, roughly a tenth detected once. The CDR3 contains 17 residues. CDR1 and CDR2 (germline): SGHRS, YFSETQ. The J segment lost 1 base and the V segment lost 4 bases, leaving 11 bases of the junction unmatched. This material consisted of PBMCs from the stem cell graft donor, taken from the stem cell graft. The chain has TRBV5-1 and TRBJ2-1; TRBD1 aligns across 7 bases. This clonotype was sampled from a human donor who donated a stem cell graft to a child with acute myeloid leukemia. The DNA for the CDR3 is TGCGCCAGCAGCGGAACTCCGGGACAGCTGTCCTACAATGAGCAGTTCTTC. As protein: CASSGTPGQLSYNEQFF.